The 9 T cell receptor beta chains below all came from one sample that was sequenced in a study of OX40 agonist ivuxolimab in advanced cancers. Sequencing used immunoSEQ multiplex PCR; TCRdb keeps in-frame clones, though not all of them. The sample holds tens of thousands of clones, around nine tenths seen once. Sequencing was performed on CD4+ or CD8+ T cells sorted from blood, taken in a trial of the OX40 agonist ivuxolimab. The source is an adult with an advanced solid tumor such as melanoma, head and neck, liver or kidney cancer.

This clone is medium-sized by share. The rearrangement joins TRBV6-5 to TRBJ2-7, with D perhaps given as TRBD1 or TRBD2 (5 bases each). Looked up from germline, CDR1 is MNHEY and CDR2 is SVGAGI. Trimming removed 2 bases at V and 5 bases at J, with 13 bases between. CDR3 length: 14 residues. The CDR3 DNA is TGTGCCAGCAGTTACAAGGGGAGCGACGACGAGCAGTACTTC. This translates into CASSYKGSDDEQYF.

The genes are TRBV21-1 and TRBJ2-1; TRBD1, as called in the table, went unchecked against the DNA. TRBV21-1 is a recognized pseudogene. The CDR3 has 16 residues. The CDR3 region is CASSNGQGRPYNEQFF. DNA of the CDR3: TGTGCCAGCAGCAACGGACAGGGGCGGCCATACAATGAGCAGTTCTTC.

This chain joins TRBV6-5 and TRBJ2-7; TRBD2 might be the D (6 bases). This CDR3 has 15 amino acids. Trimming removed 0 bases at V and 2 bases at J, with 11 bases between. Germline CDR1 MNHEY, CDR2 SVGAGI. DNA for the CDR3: TGTGCCAGCAGTTACTCCGGGGGAGCTACCTACGAGCAGTACTTC. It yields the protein CASSYSGGATYEQYF.

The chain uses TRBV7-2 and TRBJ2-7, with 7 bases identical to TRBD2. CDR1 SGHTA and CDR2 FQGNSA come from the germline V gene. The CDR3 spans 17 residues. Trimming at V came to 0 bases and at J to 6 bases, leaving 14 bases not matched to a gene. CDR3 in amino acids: CASSLAMTSSGVGEQYF. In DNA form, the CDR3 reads TGTGCCAGCAGCTTAGCGATGACTAGCTCAGGCGTCGGCGAGCAGTACTTC.

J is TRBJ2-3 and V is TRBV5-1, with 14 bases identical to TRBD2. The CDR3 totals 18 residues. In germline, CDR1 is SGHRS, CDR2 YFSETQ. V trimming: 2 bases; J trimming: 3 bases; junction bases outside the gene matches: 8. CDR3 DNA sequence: TGCGCCAGCAGCTTCAGTGGGACTAGCGGGAGTAGTACAGATACGCAGTATTTT. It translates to CASSFSGTSGSSTDTQYF. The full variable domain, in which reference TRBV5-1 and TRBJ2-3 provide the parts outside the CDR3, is KAGVTQTPRYLIKTRGQQVTLSCSPISGHRSVSWYQQTPGQGLQFLFEYFSETQRNKGNFPGRFSGRQFSNSRSEMNVSTLELGDSALYLCASSFSGTSGSSTDTQYFGPGTRLTVL.

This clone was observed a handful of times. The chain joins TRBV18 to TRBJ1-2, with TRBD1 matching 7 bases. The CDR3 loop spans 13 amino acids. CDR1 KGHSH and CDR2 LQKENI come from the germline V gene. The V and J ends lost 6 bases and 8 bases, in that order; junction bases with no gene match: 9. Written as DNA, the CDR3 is TGTGCCAGCTCCAACGGACAGGCGAACGGCTACACCTTC. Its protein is CASSNGQANGYTF. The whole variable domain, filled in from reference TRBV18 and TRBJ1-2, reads NAGVMQNPRHLVRRRGQEARLRCSPMKGHSHVYWYRQLPEEGLKFMVYLQKENIIDESGMPKERFSAEFPKEGPSILRIQQVVRGDSAAYFCASSNGQANGYTFGSGTRLTVV.

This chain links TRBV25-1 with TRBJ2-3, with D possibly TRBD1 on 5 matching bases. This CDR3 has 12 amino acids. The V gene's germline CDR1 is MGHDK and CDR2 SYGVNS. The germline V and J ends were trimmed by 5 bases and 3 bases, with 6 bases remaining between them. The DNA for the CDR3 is TGTGCCAGCAGTAAGGGGACAGATACGCAGTATTTT. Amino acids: CASSKGTDTQYF.

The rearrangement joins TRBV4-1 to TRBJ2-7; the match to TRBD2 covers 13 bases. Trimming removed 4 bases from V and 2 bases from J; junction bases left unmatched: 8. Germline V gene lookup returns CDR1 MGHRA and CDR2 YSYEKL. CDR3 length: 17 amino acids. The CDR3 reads CASSPRTSGSGPYEQYF. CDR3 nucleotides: TGCGCCAGCAGCCCCCGGACTAGCGGGAGCGGGCCCTACGAGCAGTACTTC.

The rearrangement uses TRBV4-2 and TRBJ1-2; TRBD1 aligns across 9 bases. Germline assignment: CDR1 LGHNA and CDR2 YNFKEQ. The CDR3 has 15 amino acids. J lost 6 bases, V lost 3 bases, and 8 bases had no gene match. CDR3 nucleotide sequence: TGTGCCAGCAGCCAGGCCGGGACAGGGAATAATGGCTACACCTTC. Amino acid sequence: CASSQAGTGNNGYTF.